This T cell receptor beta chain was documented in a study of blood T cell repertoires in COVID-19. Study-level background: Donors in the United States, Italy and Spain gave samples during acute or convalescent COVID-19.

There are 13 residues in the CDR3. From germline, CDR1 is SGHRS and CDR2 YFSETQ. The junction had 3 bases not matched to a gene; V was cut back by 5 bases and J by 4 bases. Profiling relied on immunoSEQ multiplex PCR, and the TCRdb table lists in-frame clones only, not all of them. The sample holds about 140,000 clones, 70% to 90% seen once. Material for sequencing was peripheral blood. The chain has TRBV5-1 and TRBJ1-2; 9 nucleotides match TRBD1. The source of this sequence is an older woman with acute or convalescent COVID-19. The CDR3 spells CASSPDRGYGYTF. In DNA, the CDR3 is TGCGCCAGCAGTCCGGACAGGGGCTATGGCTACACCTTC.